This T cell receptor beta chain was sequenced for a study of shared clonotypes between healthy human individuals. There were no recent acute infections or vaccinations among the donors, who were healthy HIV-negative adults. This clone has only one observation. Trimming took 6 bases from V and 2 from J, leaving 12 bases between them. The CDR3 is 13 amino acids. In germline, CDR1 is SGHRS, CDR2 YFSETQ. TCRdb keeps only in-frame clones here, not all; method: immunoSEQ multiplex PCR. Seen here are more than 900,000 clones, about 80% observed once, and the top ten hold roughly 0.65%. The gene calls are TRBV5-1 and TRBJ2-7; D remains unclear. The sequencing sample was made of memory CD4+ T cells from PBMCs. The subset was: CD45RA-negative fraction. This clonotype was obtained from a man aged 18 to 29 in good health. Some clones in this sample may be carry-over from other donors' samples. The CDR3 DNA sequence: TGCGCCAGCAAACACTCCGGAGCCTACGAGCAGTACTTC. This codes for CASKHSGAYEQYF.